This passage covers 13 T cell receptor beta chains from one sample sequenced in a study of blood T cell repertoires in COVID-19. Profiled with immunoSEQ multiplex PCR; TCRdb holds only in-frame clones, not every one. The table has over 50,000 clones, around 78% seen once. The sequenced material came from peripheral blood. These receptors all stem from a human donor with active or convalescent COVID-19. The donor label of this sample is uncertain.

In its sample, this clone was seen once. V and J are TRBV5-4 and TRBJ1-3; 7 bases map to TRBD1. The CDR3 covers 17 residues. CDR1 is SGHNT, CDR2 YYREEE, per germline (reference sequence). The trim removed 4 bases at V and 0 bases at J, leaving 10 bases unmatched. The CDR3 DNA reads as TGTGCCAGCAGCCCCGGGACAGAGATTAACTCTGGAAACACCATATATTTT. Its protein product is CASSPGTEINSGNTIYF. The variable domain in full, completed from reference TRBV5-4 and TRBJ1-3, reads ETGVTQSPTHLIKTRGQQVTLRCSSQSGHNTVSWYQQALGQGPQFIFQYYREEENGRGNFPPRFSGLQFPNYSSELNVNALELDDSALYLCASSPGTEINSGNTIYFGEGSWLTVV.

The genes are TRBV10-2 and TRBJ2-2; 7 positions agree with TRBD2. CDR1 is WSHSY, CDR2 SAAADI, per germline. With V trimmed by 1 base and J by 6 bases, 2 bases remained unmatched. The CDR3 is 14 amino acids. In DNA, the CDR3 is TGCGCCAGCAGTGAGTTGGGACTACCCGGGGAGCTGTTTTTT. It encodes CASSELGLPGELFF.

The chain combines TRBV11-3 with TRBJ1-2; D may be TRBD1 (6 bases). There are 16 residues in the CDR3. V was cut by 6 bases and J by 6 bases, with 23 bases left in between. Per the germline V gene, CDR1 is SGHNT and CDR2 is YENEEA. CDR3: CASRSNAGVGADGYTF. CDR3 bases: TGTGCCAGCAGGAGTAACGCGGGAGTGGGGGCGGATGGCTACACCTTC.

The gene calls are TRBV11-2 and TRBJ2-1, with D maybe TRBD2 (6 bases). V dropped 7 bases and J dropped 5 bases, with 15 bases sitting between them. Per germline, CDR1 SGHAT and CDR2 FQNNGV. This CDR3 contains 14 residues. The CDR3 bases are TGTGCCAGCACCGGGAGTAAATTGGACAATGAGCAGTTCTTC. It is translated as CASTGSKLDNEQFF.

This clone has more than one count but fewer than ten. V and J are TRBV5-1 and TRBJ2-5, with 9 positions matching TRBD1. Germline V gene sequence: CDR1 SGHRS, CDR2 YFSETQ. The CDR3 totals 14 residues. After removal of 3 bases from V and 5 bases from J, the junction contained 5 bases not matched to a gene. For the CDR3, the DNA is TGCGCCAGCAGCTGGTCGGGGACAGGGGAGACCCAGTACTTC. Amino acids: CASSWSGTGETQYF.

This clone is a singleton in its sample. This rearrangement joins TRBV5-8 to TRBJ2-6, with TRBD2 matching over 10 bases. V was pared by 3 bases and J by 4 bases, with 7 bases of the junction left unmatched. CDR3 size: 17 residues. Germline loops: CDR1 SGHTS, CDR2 YDEGEE. The CDR3 DNA reads as TGTGCCAGCAGCTCGACTAGCGGGTTGGGAGGGGCCAACGTCCTGACTTTC. Its translation is CASSSTSGLGGANVLTF.

The J gene is TRBJ1-1, the V gene TRBV30; D gene uncertain. This CDR3 is built from 13 residues. Trimming removed 0 bases at V and 1 base at J, with 6 bases between. From germline, CDR1 is GTSNPN and CDR2 SVGIG (reference sequence). CDR3 protein: CAWSVWANTEAFF. CDR3 in DNA: TGTGCCTGGAGTGTATGGGCGAACACTGAAGCTTTCTTT.

This clone was seen a handful of times. The rearrangement uses TRBV9 and TRBJ2-7; a weak D match, TRBD2 (6 bases). The CDR3 contains 15 residues. V dropped 0 bases and J dropped 2 bases, with 12 bases sitting between them. Germline-derived CDR1 and CDR2 are SGDLS and YYNGEE. CDR3 sequence reads: CASSVAGGKPYEQYF. CDR3 DNA: TGTGCCAGCAGCGTAGCTGGAGGGAAACCCTACGAGCAGTACTTC.

The J gene is TRBJ2-7, the V gene TRBV28, with TRBD2 identical over 8 bases. This CDR3 has 14 residues. After removal of 7 bases from V and 3 bases from J, the junction contained 8 bases not matched to a gene. The V gene's germline CDR1 is MDHEN and CDR2 SYDVKM. The CDR3 here is CASTSTSDGYEQYF. Here the CDR3 DNA reads TGTGCCAGCACTTCGACTAGCGACGGCTACGAGCAGTACTTC.

This clone was found a few times. This rearrangement joins TRBV28 to TRBJ1-3, with D hard to call. V lost 5 bases to trimming and J lost 6 bases, with 8 bases between them. Per the germline V gene, CDR1 is MDHEN and CDR2 is SYDVKM. CDR3 length equals 12 residues. The CDR3 region has the DNA TGTGCCAGCAGTGGAGGGTTAAACACCATATATTTT. Protein product: CASSGGLNTIYF.

The chain joins TRBV5-1 to TRBJ2-7, with 7 bases matching TRBD2. Germline V lookup: CDR1 SGHRS, CDR2 YFSETQ. The CDR3 length is 15 residues. With V trimmed by 5 bases and J by 6 bases, 14 bases remained unmatched. As DNA, the CDR3 is TGCGCCAGCAGTCCCCAAGGCGGGAGCCTTTTCGAGCAGTACTTC. This translates into CASSPQGGSLFEQYF.

This sequence joins TRBV7-9 and TRBJ2-7; D is possibly TRBD1 (5 bases). The CDR3 sequence is 14 residues long. Trimming removed 1 base from V and 6 bases from J, with 13 bases in between. From germline, CDR1 is SEHNR and CDR2 FQNEAQ (reference sequence). CDR3 amino acids: CASSLEARVSEQYF. In DNA, the CDR3 is TGTGCCAGCAGCTTAGAGGCCAGGGTTAGCGAGCAGTACTTC.

The genes are TRBV28 and TRBJ2-7; a weak D match, TRBD1 (6 bases). Trimming left V 5 bases short and J 5 bases short, with 19 bases between. Germline loops: CDR1 MDHEN, CDR2 SYDVKM. The CDR3 has 15 residues. The CDR3 region has the DNA TGTGCCAGCAGTACCCGAGTGGGGGCGCGAAACGAGCAGTACTTC. The encoded protein is CASSTRVGARNEQYF.